The 5 T cell receptor beta chains presented below share a single source sample, sequenced in a study of post-analysis software for immune sequencing data. The study's findings and limits: The study found TRBV5-6, TRBV5-1 and TRBV20-1 among five or six TRBV segments more frequent in patients than controls.

Libraries were made from TCR beta cDNA, and they carried unique molecular identifiers. MiXCR, run by TCRdb on the PCR reads, gives a single entry per CDR3 protein. Here the sample spans about 500,000 distinct CDR3 sequences, roughly 46% being singletons. Antigens for these TCRs are unknown. Sequencing was done on a sample of blood. Receptor source: a girl aged 5-17 years with multiple sclerosis.

The rearrangement uses TRBV12-3 or TRBV12-4 and TRBJ1-5, with TRBD1 matching over 8 bases. The length of the CDR3 is 16 residues. The J segment lost 2 bases and the V segment lost 5 bases, leaving 8 bases of the junction unmatched. CDR3 in DNA: TGTGCCAGCAGTCTTGGGACAGGAGCCGGCAATCAGCCCCAGCATTTT. Protein sequence: CASSLGTGAGNQPQHF.

The chain combines TRBV25-1 with TRBJ2-1; 8 nucleotides align to TRBD1. The CDR3 runs 15 residues. CDR1 is MGHDK and CDR2 is SYGVNS in the germline V gene. V shed 7 bases and J 5 bases; nucleotides not matched to a gene: 10. The CDR3 bases are TGTGCCAGCATCACTGACAGGGGTGAAAACAATGAGCAGTTCTTC. It translates to CASITDRGENNEQFF.

The chain joins TRBV2 to TRBJ2-3; D tentatively fits TRBD1 or TRBD2 (5 bases each). The CDR3 is 14 residues long. V lost 8 bases to trimming and J lost 2 bases, with 14 bases between them. CDR1 and CDR2 from the germline V gene are SNHLY and FYNNEI. This CDR3 reads CASPRDEDTDTQYF. The CDR3 region has the DNA TGTGCCAGCCCCCGGGACGAAGACACAGATACGCAGTATTTT.

V gene TRBV10-2 combines with J gene TRBJ1-5, with TRBD1 identical over 8 bases. Germline trimming cut 3 bases from V and 4 bases from J; bases unmatched to any gene: 8. CDR1 and CDR2 (germline): WSHSY, SAAADI. There are 16 residues in the CDR3. This CDR3 is CASSDGWTGRNQPQHF. CDR3 DNA: TGCGCCAGCAGTGATGGGTGGACAGGGCGGAATCAGCCCCAGCATTTT.

V is TRBV24-1 and J is TRBJ2-6, with D perhaps TRBD1 (5 bases). Germline CDR1 and CDR2: KGHDR and SFDVKD. The V gene lost 6 bases and the J gene lost 0 bases, with 11 bases spanning the gap. The CDR3 runs to 16 residues. CDR3 DNA sequence: TGTGCCACCAGTACCGACAGAACCTCTGGGGCCAACGTCCTGACTTTC. Encoded protein: CATSTDRTSGANVLTF.